One and the same sample provided the 19 T cell receptor beta chains below, sequenced in a study of shared clonotypes between healthy human individuals. Libraries were prepared by immunoSEQ multiplex PCR; TCRdb keeps only in-frame clonotypes and omits some of them. The repertoire holds 2 million or so clones, 85% to 95% seen once, with 0.1% to 0.15% in the top ten. The sequenced material came from naive CD4+ T cells sorted from blood. The sample's subset: CD45RA+ positively selected. These receptor sequences come from a man between 18 and 35 years old in good health.

As for this clone: Other DNA sequences in the sample encode the same CDR3. The chain uses TRBV2 and TRBJ1-1; D is unresolved. Germline V gene sequence: CDR1 SNHLY, CDR2 FYNNEI. The CDR3 consists of 13 residues. The V gene lost 1 base and the J gene lost 4 bases, with 7 bases spanning the gap. This CDR3 reads CASSEEGSTEAFF. The DNA of the CDR3 is TGTGCCAGCAGTGAAGAGGGCAGCACTGAAGCTTTCTTT.

V gene TRBV5-1 combines with J gene TRBJ2-7; 8 bases fit TRBD1. In germline, CDR1 is SGHRS, CDR2 YFSETQ. V was clipped by 7 bases and J by 2 bases; unmatched bases: 8. The CDR3 is 14 residues long. The CDR3 sequence: CASRGQGTTYEQYF. In DNA, the CDR3 is TGCGCCAGCCGCGGACAGGGCACGACCTACGAGCAGTACTTC.

The chain is built from TRBV30 and TRBJ1-2; weak D call: TRBD1 (6 bases). The CDR3 consists of 13 residues. Germline loops: CDR1 GTSNPN, CDR2 SVGIG (reference sequence). V was shortened by 2 bases and J by 4 bases, with 11 bases between the two germline ends. The CDR3 loop is CAWSPTGPYGYTF. The CDR3 DNA reads as TGTGCCTGGAGTCCGACAGGCCCCTATGGCTACACCTTC.

The chain uses TRBV10-1 and TRBJ1-5, with D hard to call. Germline CDR1 is WNHNN and CDR2 is SYGVQD (reference sequence). The CDR3 extends over 14 amino acids. V lost 1 base and J lost 7, with 11 bases in between. The CDR3 nucleotides read TGCGCCAGCAGTGAGTGGCCGACGGGACAGCCCCAGCATTTT. Protein sequence: CASSEWPTGQPQHF.

The chain carries TRBV7-2 and TRBJ2-1, with 11 bases matching TRBD2. V shed 9 bases, J shed 3 bases, and the junction held 10 bases outside the gene matches. The CDR3 totals 16 residues. Germline CDR1 SGHTA, CDR2 FQGNSA. CDR3 protein: CASAPLAGAIYNEQFF. For the CDR3, the DNA is TGTGCCAGTGCCCCACTAGCGGGGGCAATCTACAATGAGCAGTTCTTC.

The V and J genes are TRBV5-1 and TRBJ2-5; the D gene is possibly TRBD2 (5 bases). Trimming cost V 4 bases and J 0 bases, with 13 bases left between them. The CDR3 is 15 amino acids. Germline V CDR1 and CDR2: SGHRS, YFSETQ. CDR3 protein: CASSEKRADQETQYF. In nucleotides, the CDR3 is TGCGCCAGCAGCGAGAAAAGAGCGGACCAAGAGACCCAGTACTTC.

The chain employs TRBV4-1 and TRBJ1-1; 11 nucleotides align to TRBD1. Germline CDR1 MGHRA, CDR2 YSYEKL. The CDR3 runs to 17 residues. The V segment lost 4 bases and the J segment 4 bases; nucleotides outside the gene matches: 11. The CDR3 nucleotides read TGCGCCAGCAGCCCCCCGGACAGGGGGCTCCTTGGCACTGAAGCTTTCTTT. This encodes CASSPPDRGLLGTEAFF.

The table lists this clone with a count of one. The J gene is TRBJ1-6, the V gene TRBV11-2; tentative D call: TRBD1 (5 bases). The V end lost 0 bases, the J end lost 6 bases, and 9 bases lay between the germline ends. Germline assignment: CDR1 SGHAT and CDR2 FQNNGV. The CDR3 loop spans 15 amino acids. CDR3 nucleotides: TGTGCCAGCAGCTTAGAGGGGCGAGGTAATTCACCCCTCCACTTT. Its translation: CASSLEGRGNSPLHF.

Of note for this clone: Other nucleotide sequences from this sample produce the same CDR3. The V gene is TRBV5-1, the J gene TRBJ1-3; D is unclear. The CDR3 runs to 14 residues. The V end lost 0 bases, the J end lost 0 bases, and 4 bases lay between the germline ends. The germline CDR1 and CDR2 sequences are SGHRS and YFSETQ. CDR3 loop: CASSLGVSGNTIYF. For the CDR3, the DNA is TGCGCCAGCAGCTTGGGGGTCTCTGGAAACACCATATATTTT.

The chain carries TRBV11-2 and TRBJ2-1, with 10 bases matching TRBD2. The CDR3 has 15 amino acids. J lost 4 bases, V lost 5 bases, and 5 bases had no gene match. The germline gives CDR1 SGHAT, CDR2 FQNNGV. The CDR3 is CASSRWTSGYNEQFF. CDR3 DNA sequence: TGTGCCAGCAGCCGTTGGACTAGCGGTTACAATGAGCAGTTCTTC.

About this clone: A read error may account for a junction end that differs from germline. The chain links TRBV6-5 to TRBJ1-4, with D possibly matching TRBD1 (5 bases). Germline-derived CDR1 and CDR2 are MNHEY and SVGAGI. This CDR3 is built from 12 residues. CDR3 residues: CATSIDREKLFF. Written as DNA, the CDR3 is TGTGCCACCAGTATAGACAGAGAAAAACTGTTTTTT.

The chain has TRBV4-2 and TRBJ2-3; 10 bases are shared with TRBD2. Germline V lookup: CDR1 LGHNA, CDR2 YNFKEQ. V lost 1 base and J lost 5; bases outside the gene matches: 9. The length of the CDR3 is 17 residues. CDR3 sequence (DNA): TGTGCCAGCAGCCAAGTAGTGGCGGCTAGCGGGGGAGATACGCAGTATTTT. Translating it yields CASSQVVAASGGDTQYF.

The rearrangement joins TRBV5-1 to TRBJ1-3; D is possibly TRBD1 (5 bases). V was pared by 1 base and J by 4 bases, with 15 bases between. The CDR3 loop spans 16 amino acids. Germline V gives CDR1 SGHRS, CDR2 YFSETQ. This CDR3 is CASSLLQGGMGNTIYF. The CDR3 region has the DNA TGCGCCAGCAGCTTGCTTCAGGGAGGTATGGGAAACACCATATATTTT.

The chain has TRBV18 and TRBJ2-5; 7 bases fit TRBD1. The CDR3 sequence is 17 residues long. The germline CDR1 and CDR2 sequences are KGHSH and LQKENI. V lost 2 bases, J lost 4 bases, and 13 bases stayed unmatched. DNA of the CDR3: TGTGCCAGCTCACCATCGCCTGGATCTAGGACAGGAGAGACCCAGTACTTC. It codes for CASSPSPGSRTGETQYF. Full variable domain (rest looked up from reference TRBV18 and TRBJ2-5): NAGVMQNPRHLVRRRGQEARLRCSPMKGHSHVYWYRQLPEEGLKFMVYLQKENIIDESGMPKERFSAEFPKEGPSILRIQQVVRGDSAAYFCASSPSPGSRTGETQYFGPGTRLLVL.

The V and J genes are TRBV30 and TRBJ1-4; D is undetermined. The CDR3 is 15 amino acids. Per the germline V gene, CDR1 is GTSNPN and CDR2 is SVGIG (reference sequence). Trimming pared 2 bases from V and 0 bases from J, leaving 10 bases between. CDR3 region: CAWSRGVATNEKLFF. The CDR3 bases are TGTGCCTGGAGTCGAGGAGTTGCAACTAATGAAAAACTGTTTTTT.

This clone was picked up one time. This chain links TRBV15 with TRBJ2-7; D call uncertain. Germline CDR1 is LNHNV and CDR2 is YYDKDF (reference sequence). This CDR3 region has 13 residues. V was shortened by 0 bases and J by 4 bases, with 7 bases between the two germline ends. CDR3 coding DNA: TGTGCCACCAGCAGAGAAACTTCTTACGAGCAGTACTTC. Translated, it gives CATSRETSYEQYF.

CDR3 protein: CASSRDGWETQYF. The DNA of the CDR3 is TGTGCCAGCTCTCGAGACGGGTGGGAGACCCAGTACTTC. The genes are TRBV18 and TRBJ2-5; no reliable D call. The germline V gene encodes CDR1 KGHSH and CDR2 LQKENI. Trimming removed 6 bases at V and 5 bases at J, with 13 bases between. This CDR3 comprises 13 residues.

The V gene is TRBV11-2, the J gene TRBJ1-2, with 7 positions matching TRBD1. V lost 2 bases, J lost 3 bases, and 6 bases stayed unmatched. The length of the CDR3 is 15 residues. The V gene's germline CDR1 is SGHAT and CDR2 FQNNGV. CDR3 coding DNA: TGTGCCAGCAGCTTATTTCCCACAGGGGACTATGGCTACACCTTC. This codes for CASSLFPTGDYGYTF.

The chain recombines TRBV4-1 with TRBJ2-3; 12 bases are a match to TRBD2. The CDR3 has 18 amino acids. Trimming took 3 bases from V and 6 from J; bases not matched to a gene: 13. From germline, CDR1 is MGHRA and CDR2 YSYEKL. CDR3 nucleotide sequence: TGCGCCAGCAGCCACCCTTCTCCTAGCGGGGGGGCGTGGGATACGCAGTATTTT. Its translation: CASSHPSPSGGAWDTQYF.